This T cell receptor beta chain derives from a study of blood T cells in healthy people across ages (dated by TCRdb to between 2014 and 2017). Notes on the research overall: In model experiments, template switching captured about one uniquely barcoded TCR beta cDNA molecule for every two T cells. The study measured age-related changes in TCR beta repertoire diversity using deep sequencing normalized with unique cDNA molecular identifiers. Two additional independent replicas of 1 million unique cDNA reads from the same blood draw were analyzed for two donors (one aged 18 to 30 and one aged 80 or older). To avoid experimental bias, donors of different ages were spread randomly across the sequencing lanes. The donors were divided into four age groups: young (average approximately 15 years), middle-aged (about 39), aged (about 60) and long-lived (roughly 82). Summary of the overall study and its limitations: The CMV infection status of donors was not known, potentially confounding age-related changes in expanded clonotypes. Conclusive comparison of naive and antigen-experienced compartments was prevented by the profiling of bulk unsorted PBMCs. The long-lived group showed more naive CD4+ T cells, fewer expanded clones and increased TCR diversity than the aged group, suggesting age selection. There was a strong correlation between observed TCR beta diversity and the percentage of naive T cells measured by flow cytometry. Estimates of total diversity based on one million sequenced T cells were considered lower bounds and underestimates. Observed TCR beta diversity per million T cells fell roughly linearly with age, and a significant reduction was already apparent by age roughly 40.

V is shortened by 5 bases, J by 8 bases, and the region joining them spans 10 bases. The CDR3 runs 11 amino acids, cysteine and phenylalanine included. The CDR3 DNA has 33 bases and is translated from base 1. The germline V gene (reference sequence) gives CDR1 as DFQATT and CDR2 as SNEGSKA. Receptor libraries were prepared by 5' RACE. TCRdb shows the sequencer as Illumina HiSeq 2500. The second PCR ran for about 6 to 12 cycles and used a J-beta primer mix along with a sample-barcoded 5' primer. Each TCR beta cDNA molecule received a unique molecular identifier from a template-switch 5' adaptor carrying 12 random nucleotides. At least 2.5 million CDR3-containing paired-end reads were obtained from each sample. First-strand cDNA synthesis was performed from all RNA using the Mint cDNA synthesis kit, with priming by a TRBC-specific oligonucleotide. All cDNA was treated with uracil-DNA glycosylase and then went through a first 18-cycle PCR with the universal primers M1SS and BC2_uni_R. The authors' analysis ran thus. Each sample was normalized by randomly selecting 1 million high-quality reads, each carrying a distinct molecular identifier. Instead of being binned into consensus sequences, reads with shared molecular identifiers were discarded. CDR3 identification, clonotype clustering and error correction used MiTCR with a Q25 quality threshold and the strictest error-elimination algorithm. A nonparametric unseen species model with Euler transformation was used to estimate a lower bound on total TCR beta diversity. Using fastp at Q25 and MiXCR, TCRdb reprocessed the public reads and kept productive beta chains. Rows are combined by CDR3 protein, so each entry shows the most common genes and DNA. The V and J calls and clone size come from TCRdb's table, not from the authors' own analysis. The sample table records over 1,200,000 distinct CDR3 sequences; approximately 59% of these occur just once. Over 6.5% of the sample goes to the ten largest clones.

Concerning this clonotype: What antigen it recognizes has not been identified. No qualities accompany the bases; no much larger clone lies one base away.

The donors were a few dozen Caucasian individuals from Russia, aged roughly 6 to 90 years, who were systemically healthy. Each donor gave approximately 9.3 milliliters of peripheral blood, collected into EDTA-treated Vacutainer tubes. Ficoll-Paque density-gradient centrifugation was used to isolate PBMCs, with at least 7 million obtained per sample. Trizol reagent was used to extract total RNA from the PBMCs, yielding at least 6 micrograms per sample. For every donor, an aliquot of PBMCs went through flow cytometry to measure the percentages of naive CD45RAhigh/CD27high T cells. Sequencing was performed on blood. The V and J genes are TRBV20-1 and TRBJ2-1; the D gene identity is not certain. This TCR was sampled from a young man in good health. The DNA sequence is given as TGCAGTGCTTCCCCTTTGTATGAGCAGTTCTTC. Its translation is CSASPLYEQFF.